This T cell receptor (beta chain) is from a study of blood T cell repertoires in COVID-19. The wider study: The origin of the acute and convalescent COVID-19 samples was the United States, Italy and Spain. Sample material is recorded as cDNA or gDNA derived from T cells, B-cell-depleted T cells, or PBMCs.

This CDR3 has 13 amino acids. With 3 bases removed from V and 1 base from J, the gap between germline ends came to 6 bases. Germline loops: CDR1 MRHNA, CDR2 SNTAGT. Authors' data handling: Reference gene primer amplification in the assay estimated nucleated cell counts. Libraries were prepared by immunoSEQ multiplex PCR; TCRdb keeps only in-frame clonotypes and omits some of them. V, J and clone size were drawn from that table, and D and trimming were deduced from the DNA. The repertoire holds about 240,000 clones, with 86% as singletons. In this sample, this clone turned up a few times. This sample also contains other DNA sequences that code for the same CDR3.

The genes are TRBV6-4 and TRBJ1-1; no reliable D call. Sample: peripheral blood. The receptor's source is a man aged 60-69 years with acute or convalescent COVID-19. The CDR3 DNA sequence: TGTGCCAGCAGTGAGGGGAGGAACACTGAAGCTTTCTTT. Residues: CASSEGRNTEAFF.